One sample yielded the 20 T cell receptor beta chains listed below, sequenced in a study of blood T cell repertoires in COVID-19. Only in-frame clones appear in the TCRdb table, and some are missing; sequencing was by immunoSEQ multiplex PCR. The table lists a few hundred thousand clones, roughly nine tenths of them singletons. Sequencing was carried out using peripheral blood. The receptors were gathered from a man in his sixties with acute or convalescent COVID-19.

The CDR3 region is CASSFLLAGATDTQYF. The CDR3 DNA is TGTGCCAGTAGTTTCCTACTAGCGGGGGCAACAGATACGCAGTATTTT. This chain joins TRBV19 and TRBJ2-3, with TRBD2 matching 11 bases. The length of the CDR3 is 16 residues. V trimming: 5 bases; J trimming: 3 bases; junction bases outside the gene matches: 7. Germline loops: CDR1 LNHDA, CDR2 SQIVND (reference sequence).

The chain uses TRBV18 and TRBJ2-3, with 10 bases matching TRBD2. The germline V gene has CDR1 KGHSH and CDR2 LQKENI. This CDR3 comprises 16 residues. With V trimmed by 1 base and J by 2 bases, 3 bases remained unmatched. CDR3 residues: CASSPQSGRATDTQYF. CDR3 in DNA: TGTGCCAGCTCACCACAAAGCGGGAGGGCCACAGATACGCAGTATTTT.

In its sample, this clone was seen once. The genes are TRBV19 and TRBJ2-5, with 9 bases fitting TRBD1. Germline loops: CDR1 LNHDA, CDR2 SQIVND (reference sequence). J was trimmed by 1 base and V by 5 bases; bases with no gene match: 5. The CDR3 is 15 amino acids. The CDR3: CASSGQGTRQETQYF. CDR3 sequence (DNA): TGTGCCAGTAGTGGACAGGGGACCCGCCAAGAGACCCAGTACTTC. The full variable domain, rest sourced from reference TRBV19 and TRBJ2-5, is DGGITQSPKYLFRKEGQNVTLSCEQNLNHDAMYWYRQDPGQGLRLIYYSQIVNDFQKGDIAEGYSVSREKKESFPLTVTSAQKNPTAFYLCASSGQGTRQETQYFGPGTRLLVL.

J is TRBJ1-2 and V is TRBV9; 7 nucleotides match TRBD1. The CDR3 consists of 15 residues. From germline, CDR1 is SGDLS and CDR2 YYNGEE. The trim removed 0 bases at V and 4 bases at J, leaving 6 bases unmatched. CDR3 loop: CASSVGPGGFYGYTF. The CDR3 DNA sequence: TGTGCCAGCAGCGTAGGTCCAGGGGGTTTCTATGGCTACACCTTC.

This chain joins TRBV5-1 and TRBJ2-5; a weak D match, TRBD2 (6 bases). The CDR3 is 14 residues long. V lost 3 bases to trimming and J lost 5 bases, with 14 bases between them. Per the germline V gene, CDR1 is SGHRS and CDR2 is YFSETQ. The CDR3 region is CASSSEGLLETQYF. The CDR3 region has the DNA TGCGCCAGCAGCTCAGAGGGACTTCTGGAGACCCAGTACTTC.

The CDR3 loop reads CAWRQDSYNEQFF. CDR3 bases: TGTGCCTGGAGGCAGGACTCCTACAATGAGCAGTTCTTC. The chain is built from TRBV30 and TRBJ2-1, with D unresolved. V was shortened by 3 bases and J by 0 bases, with 6 bases between the two germline ends. The CDR3 sequence is 13 residues long. In germline, CDR1 is GTSNPN, CDR2 SVGIG (reference sequence).

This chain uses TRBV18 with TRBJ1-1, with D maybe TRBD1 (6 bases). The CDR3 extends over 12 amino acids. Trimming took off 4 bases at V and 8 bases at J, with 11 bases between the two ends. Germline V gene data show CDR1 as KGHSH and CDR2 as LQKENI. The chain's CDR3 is CASSQTTGEAFF. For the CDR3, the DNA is TGTGCCAGCTCACAGACGACAGGAGAAGCTTTCTTT.

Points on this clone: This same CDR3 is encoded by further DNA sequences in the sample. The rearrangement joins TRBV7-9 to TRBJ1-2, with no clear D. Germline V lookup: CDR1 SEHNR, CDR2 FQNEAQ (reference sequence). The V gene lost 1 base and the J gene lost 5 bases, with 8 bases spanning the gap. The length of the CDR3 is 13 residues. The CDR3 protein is CASSLGRGYGYTF. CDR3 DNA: TGTGCCAGCAGCTTAGGACGCGGTTATGGCTACACCTTC.

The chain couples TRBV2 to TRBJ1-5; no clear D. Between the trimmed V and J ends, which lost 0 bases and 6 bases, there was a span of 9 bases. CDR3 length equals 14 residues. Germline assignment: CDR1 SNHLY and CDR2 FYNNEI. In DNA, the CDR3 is TGTGCCAGCAGTGAAGCCCGCGGGAGTCAGCCCCAGCATTTT. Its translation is CASSEARGSQPQHF.

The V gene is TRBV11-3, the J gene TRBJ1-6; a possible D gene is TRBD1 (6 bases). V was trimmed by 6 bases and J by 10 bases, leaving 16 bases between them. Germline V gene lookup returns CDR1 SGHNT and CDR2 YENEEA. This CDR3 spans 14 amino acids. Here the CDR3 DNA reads TGTGCCAGCAGGATAACCGAGGGGGACTCACCCCTCCACTTT. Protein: CASRITEGDSPLHF.

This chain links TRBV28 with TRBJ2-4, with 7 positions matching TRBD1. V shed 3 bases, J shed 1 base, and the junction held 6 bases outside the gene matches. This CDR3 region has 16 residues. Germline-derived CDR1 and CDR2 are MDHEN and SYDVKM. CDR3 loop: CASSLTGLRAKNIQYF. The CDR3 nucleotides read TGTGCCAGCAGTTTGACAGGGTTACGGGCCAAAAACATTCAGTACTTC.

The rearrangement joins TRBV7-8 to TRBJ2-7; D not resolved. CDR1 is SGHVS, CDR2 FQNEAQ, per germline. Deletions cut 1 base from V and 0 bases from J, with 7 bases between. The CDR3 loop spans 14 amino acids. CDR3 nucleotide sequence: TGTGCCAGCAGCTTAGGTCTCAGCTCCTACGAGCAGTACTTC. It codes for CASSLGLSSYEQYF.

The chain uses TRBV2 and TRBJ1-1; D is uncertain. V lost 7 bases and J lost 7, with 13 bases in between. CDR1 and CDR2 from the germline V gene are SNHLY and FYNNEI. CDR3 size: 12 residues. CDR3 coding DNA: TGTGCCAGCAACAGAGCAAGAATTGAAGCTTTCTTT. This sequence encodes CASNRARIEAFF.

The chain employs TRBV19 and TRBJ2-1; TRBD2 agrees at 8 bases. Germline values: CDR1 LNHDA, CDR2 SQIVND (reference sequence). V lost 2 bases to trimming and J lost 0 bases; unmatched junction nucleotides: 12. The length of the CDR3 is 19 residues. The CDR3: CASSIITRGRLSSYNEQFF. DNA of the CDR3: TGTGCCAGTAGTATAATCACCCGCGGGAGGCTAAGCTCCTACAATGAGCAGTTCTTC.

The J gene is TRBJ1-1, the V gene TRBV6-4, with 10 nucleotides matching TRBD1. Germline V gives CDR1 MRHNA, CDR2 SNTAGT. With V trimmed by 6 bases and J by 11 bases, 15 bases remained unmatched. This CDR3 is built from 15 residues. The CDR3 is CASRGQGRDTEWAFF. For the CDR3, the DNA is TGTGCCAGCAGGGGACAGGGGCGGGACACCGAGTGGGCTTTCTTT.

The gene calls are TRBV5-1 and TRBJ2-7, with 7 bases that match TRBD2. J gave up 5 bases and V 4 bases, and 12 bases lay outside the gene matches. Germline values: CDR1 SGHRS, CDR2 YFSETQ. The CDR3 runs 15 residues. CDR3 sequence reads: CASSLGLQRGDEQYF. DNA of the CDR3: TGCGCCAGCAGCCTGGGGTTACAGCGGGGCGACGAGCAGTACTTC.

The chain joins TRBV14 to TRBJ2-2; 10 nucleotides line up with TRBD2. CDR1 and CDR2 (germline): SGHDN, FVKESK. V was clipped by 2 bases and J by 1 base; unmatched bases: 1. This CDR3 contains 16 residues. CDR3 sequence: CASSQTSGMNTGELFF. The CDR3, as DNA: TGTGCCAGCAGCCAAACTAGCGGGATGAACACCGGGGAGCTGTTTTTT.

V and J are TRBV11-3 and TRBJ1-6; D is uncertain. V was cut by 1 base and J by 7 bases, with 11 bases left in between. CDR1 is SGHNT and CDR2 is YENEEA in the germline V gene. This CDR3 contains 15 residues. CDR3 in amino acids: CASSLGKAGNSPLHF. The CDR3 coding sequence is TGTGCCAGCAGCTTAGGAAAAGCCGGGAATTCACCCCTCCACTTT.

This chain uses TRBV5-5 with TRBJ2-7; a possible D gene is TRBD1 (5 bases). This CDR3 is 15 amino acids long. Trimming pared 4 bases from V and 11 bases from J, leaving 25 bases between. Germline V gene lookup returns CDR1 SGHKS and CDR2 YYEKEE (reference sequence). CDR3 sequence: CASSLTPGSGIREYF. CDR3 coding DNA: TGTGCCAGCAGCCTTACTCCCGGGTCAGGGATCCGGGAGTACTTC.

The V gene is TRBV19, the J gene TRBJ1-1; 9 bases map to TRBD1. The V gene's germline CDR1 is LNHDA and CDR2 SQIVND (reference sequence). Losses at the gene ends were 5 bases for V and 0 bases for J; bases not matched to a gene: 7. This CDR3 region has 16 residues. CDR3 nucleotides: TGTGCCAGTAGTTCACGGACAGGGGCGTTGAACACTGAAGCTTTCTTT. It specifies CASSSRTGALNTEAFF. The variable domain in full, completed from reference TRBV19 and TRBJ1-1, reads DGGITQSPKYLFRKEGQNVTLSCEQNLNHDAMYWYRQDPGQGLRLIYYSQIVNDFQKGDIAEGYSVSREKKESFPLTVTSAQKNPTAFYLCASSSRTGALNTEAFFGQGTRLTVV.